This TCR beta chain comes out of a study of human T cells and chemical hapten exposure. About the research overall: Predominantly women, the patients had alopecia areata, totalis or universalis.

This CDR3 has 15 amino acids. Per the germline V gene, CDR1 is LGHNA and CDR2 is YSLEER. Unmatched junction bases numbered 6, after V lost 3 bases and J lost 5 bases. This clonotype was observed a few times. What it binds is unknown. Study-wide findings and caveats: Among expanded TCRs, significantly more large CDR3 similarity clusters formed than among controls.

Individual cDNA molecules had unique molecular identifiers attached to them by the library. MiXCR, applied by TCRdb to the RACE reads, yields one record per CDR3 protein. The sample contains 60,000 to 80,000 distinct CDR3 sequences, around 30% of which appear only once. Indicated time point: patch test 1, 2 weeks after DPC sensitization. Treatment given: therapeutic diphenylcyclopropenone sensitization with weekly scalp DPC. The sequenced sample was whole blood, obtained in connection with sensitization to the hapten diphenylcyclopropenone (DPC). The receptor comes from a man in his forties with alopecia areata. Some clones in this sample may be carry-over from other donors' samples. The V and J genes are TRBV4-3 and TRBJ2-5; 10 bases agree with TRBD2. The chain's CDR3 is CASSQLAGAGETQYF. Written as DNA, the CDR3 is TGCGCCAGCAGCCAGCTAGCGGGAGCGGGGGAGACCCAGTACTTC.